These 10 T cell receptor beta chains were sequenced from one sample in a study of T cell changes during pregnancy in multiple sclerosis. The assay was immunoSEQ multiplex PCR, and TCRdb's table has in-frame clones only and misses some. The sample has about 59,000 clones, about 90% seen once. Material: peripheral blood, obtained in the third trimester of pregnancy. The source is a female donor in good health, enrolled as a control in a pregnancy study.

CDR3: CASSPDRGNSTF. The CDR3 DNA is TGTGCCAGCAGCCCGGACAGGGGGAACTCCACCTTC. The gene calls are TRBV27 and TRBJ1-2; TRBD1 aligns across 10 bases. This CDR3 is built from 12 residues. Germline trimming cut 6 bases from V and 13 bases from J; bases unmatched to any gene: 8. Looked up from germline, CDR1 is MNHEY and CDR2 is SMNVEV (reference sequence).

The rearrangement links TRBV27 to TRBJ2-1; D may be TRBD1 (6 bases). This CDR3 contains 13 residues. CDR1 and CDR2 from the germline V gene are MNHEY and SMNVEV (reference sequence). V lost 6 bases, J lost 8 bases, and 14 bases lay in between. The CDR3 DNA sequence: TGTGCCAGCAGAACGGACAGTATAGATGAGCAGTTCTTC. Its translation: CASRTDSIDEQFF.

V usage is TRBV14 and J usage is TRBJ1-2; TRBD1 aligns across 12 bases. Germline values: CDR1 SGHDN, CDR2 FVKESK. The ends lost 1 base at V and 4 bases at J; junction bases unmatched: 4. The CDR3 length is 16 residues. DNA of the CDR3: TGTGCCAGCAGCCAAGCCGGGACAGGGGGCCTCTATGGCTACACCTTC. Amino acids: CASSQAGTGGLYGYTF. The full variable domain, completed using reference TRBV14 and TRBJ1-2, is EAGVTQFPSHSVIEKGQTVTLRCDPISGHDNLYWYRRVMGKEIKFLLHFVKESKQDESGMPNNRFLAERTGGTYSTLKVQPAELEDSGVYFCASSQAGTGGLYGYTFGSGTRLTVV.

The V and J genes are TRBV2 and TRBJ2-7, with 7 bases fitting TRBD2. From germline, CDR1 is SNHLY and CDR2 FYNNEI. The CDR3 is 12 amino acids. With 8 bases clipped from V and 3 bases from J, the junction kept 4 bases outside the gene matches. Written as DNA, the CDR3 is TGTGCCAGCGGGGCGGGAGTCTACGAGCAGTACTTC. Encoded protein: CASGAGVYEQYF.

In this sample, this clone turned up a few times. The chain recombines TRBV2 with TRBJ2-5; the match to TRBD2 covers 7 bases. V shed 5 bases and J 2 bases; nucleotides not matched to a gene: 11. This CDR3 has 16 residues. Germline assignment: CDR1 SNHLY and CDR2 FYNNEI. The CDR3 loop is CASSLVMGGGQETQYF. The DNA of the CDR3 is TGTGCCAGCAGTCTGGTGATGGGGGGGGGTCAAGAGACCCAGTACTTC. Combining the CDR3 with reference TRBV2 and TRBJ2-5 gives the whole variable domain EPEVTQTPSHQVTQMGQEVILRCVPISNHLYFYWYRQILGQKVEFLVSFYNNEISEKSEIFDDQFSVERPDGSNFTLKIRSTKLEDSAMYFCASSLVMGGGQETQYFGPGTRLLVL.

V is TRBV19 and J is TRBJ2-2, with 9 nucleotides matching TRBD1. Trimming at V came to 4 bases and at J to 3 bases, leaving 6 bases not matched to a gene. CDR3 length equals 16 residues. The germline V gene encodes CDR1 LNHDA and CDR2 SQIVND (reference sequence). The CDR3 DNA reads TGTGCCAGTAGTACCCGACAGGGGGGATACACCGGGGAGCTGTTTTTT. Encoded protein: CASSTRQGGYTGELFF.

In this sample, this clone turned up once. This chain joins TRBV10-3 and TRBJ2-3; the D is unclear. Per germline, CDR1 ENHRY and CDR2 SYGVKD. V shed 3 bases and J shed 10 bases, with 11 bases lying between them. The CDR3 is made up of 12 amino acids. CDR3 DNA: TGTGCCATCAGTGAAATCTCCTCTGCGCAGTATTTT. Translation gives CAISEISSAQYF.

CDR3 bases: TGTGCCTGGAGTTATAAGAGCTCCTACGAGCAGTACTTC. It translates to CAWSYKSSYEQYF. The V call is TRBV30, the J call TRBJ2-7; D unresolved. V lost 2 bases, J lost 0 bases, and 8 bases lay in between. The CDR3 runs 13 residues. Germline CDR1 is GTSNPN and CDR2 is SVGIG (reference sequence).

This clone was observed once. CDR3 DNA: TGTGCCAGCAGTGAAACTAGGGTCGGCTACACCTTC. It specifies CASSETRVGYTF. The rearrangement joins TRBV6-1 to TRBJ1-2, with no clear D. V lost 2 bases to trimming and J lost 8 bases, with 9 bases between them. Germline V lookup: CDR1 MNHNS, CDR2 SASEGT. The CDR3 has 12 amino acids.

Remarks on this clone: Within the sample, other DNA sequences also encode this same CDR3. The chain couples TRBV2 to TRBJ1-5; maybe TRBD1 (5 bases). The CDR3 totals 14 residues. V was trimmed by 6 bases and J by 7 bases, leaving 16 bases between them. Germline assignment: CDR1 SNHLY and CDR2 FYNNEI. In DNA form, the CDR3 reads TGTGCCAGCAGCGCGAACCGGGGGTCGCAGCCCCAGCATTTT. As protein: CASSANRGSQPQHF.